This is a list of T cell receptor beta chains from one sample in a study of cytomegalovirus exposure and HLA in healthy donors. Using immunoSEQ multiplex PCR, the repertoire was profiled, and TCRdb retains in-frame clones only, with some absent. This sample carries tens of thousands of clones, less than 80% of them seen once, and the ten largest clones take about 12%. The sample comprised PBMCs. Source of these receptors: a woman aged 40 to 55 in good health and CMV-seropositive. CDR3s include the opening cysteine and the closing phenylalanine or tryptophan. Fields, in order: V gene, clone size, J gene, D gene, CDR3 protein, CDR3 DNA. The D gene is left open where the match is weak. The size field is filled for only some rows; it gives once, few, many or a size class.

>TRBV6-1|.|TRBJ2-1|.
CASSVDRGVGNEQFF
TGTGCCAGCAGTGTGGACAGAGGGGTTGGGAATGAGCAGTTCTTC
>TRBV9|.|TRBJ2-1|.
CASSVEIVLAPLSYNEQFF
TGTGCCAGCAGCGTAGAGATCGTTTTGGCCCCGCTCTCCTACAATGAGCAGTTCTTC
>TRBV2|.|TRBJ2-7|TRBD1
CASRGQMLSYEQYF
TGTGCCAGCAGGGGACAGATGTTATCCTACGAGCAGTACTTC
>TRBV15|once|TRBJ1-1|.
CATSRDRANTEAFF
TGTGCCACCAGCAGAGACAGGGCGAACACTGAAGCTTTCTTT
>TRBV30|.|TRBJ2-7|TRBD1
CAWSQGEFHEQYF
TGTGCCTGGAGTCAGGGGGAGTTCCACGAGCAGTACTTC
>TRBV5-1|few|TRBJ1-6|.
CASSLAPMLPLSSYNSPLHF
TGCGCCAGCAGCTTGGCCCCCATGTTGCCGCTTAGCTCCTATAATTCACCCCTCCACTTT
>TRBV7-2|.|TRBJ2-3|.
CASSVYRSSTDTQYF
TGTGCCAGCAGCGTATACAGGTCTAGCACAGATACGCAGTATTTT
>TRBV4-2|.|TRBJ2-3|.
CASSQRDFSSTDTQYF
TGTGCCAGCAGCCAGAGGGACTTTTCAAGTACAGATACGCAGTATTTT
>TRBV6-1|.|TRBJ2-2|TRBD2
CASSEALHAGLAGYQNTGELFF
TGTGCCAGCAGTGAAGCGCTTCATGCGGGACTAGCGGGGTACCAGAACACCGGGGAGCTGTTTTTT
>TRBV7-9|.|TRBJ1-2|TRBD1
CSSSLDRGGYTF
TGTTCCAGCAGCTTAGACAGGGGCGGCTACACCTTC
>TRBV7-6|few|TRBJ1-2|.
CASSSPGGGNYGYTF
TGTGCCAGCAGCTCCCCCGGGGGGGGAAACTATGGCTACACCTTC
>TRBV19|.|TRBJ1-5|.
CATGGAGPSGGQPQHF
TGTGCCACTGGGGGGGCCGGGCCTTCCGGAGGTCAGCCCCAGCATTTT
>TRBV7-6|.|TRBJ2-7|.
CASSAFGYEQYF
TGTGCCAGCAGCGCCTTCGGGTACGAGCAGTACTTC
>TRBV7-8|.|TRBJ2-1|.
CASSLSTFLVDEQFF
TGTGCCAGCAGCTTATCGACTTTCTTGGTCGATGAGCAGTTCTTC
>TRBV6-6|.|TRBJ1-6|.
CASSSQGPSNSPLHF
TGTGCCAGCAGTAGCCAGGGGCCGTCTAATTCACCCCTCCACTTT
>TRBV2|.|TRBJ1-1|.
CASSTDTEAFF
TGTGCCAGCAGTACAGACACTGAAGCTTTCTTT
>TRBV6-5|.|TRBJ2-7|TRBD2
CASSYSTSGGYEQYF
TGTGCCAGCAGTTACTCGACTAGCGGGGGATACGAGCAGTACTTC
>TRBV7-2|.|TRBJ1-2|.
CASSLNPPWTEDGYTF
TGTGCCAGCAGCTTAAATCCACCCTGGACAGAAGATGGCTACACCTTC
>TRBV6-5|.|TRBJ2-5|TRBD2
CATGGGQETQYF
TGTGCCACGGGGGGGGGACAAGAGACCCAGTACTTC
>TRBV5-4|.|TRBJ2-3|TRBD2
CASPGVAGARDTQYF
TGTGCCAGCCCGGGGGTAGCGGGGGCCCGGGATACGCAGTATTTT
>TRBV4-1|.|TRBJ2-7|.
CASSQERMGRQVLYEQYF
TGCGCCAGCAGCCAAGAGCGAATGGGGAGACAGGTTCTTTACGAGCAGTACTTC
>TRBV7-6|.|TRBJ2-7|.
CASSLRGPYEQYF
TGTGCCAGCAGCCTCCGGGGTCCCTACGAGCAGTACTTC
>TRBV9|.|TRBJ2-3|TRBD2
CASSVAGGADTQYF
TGTGCCAGCAGCGTAGCGGGAGGCGCAGATACGCAGTATTTT
>TRBV6-5|.|TRBJ1-1|TRBD1
CASIQTQGVTEAFF
TGTGCCAGCATTCAGACCCAGGGGGTCACTGAAGCTTTCTTT
>TRBV5-1|once|TRBJ2-7|.
CASSLSGGTAYEQYF
TGCGCCAGCAGCTTGTCCGGAGGGACAGCCTACGAGCAGTACTTC
>TRBV5-5|.|TRBJ2-7|.
CASSSSFGTLGDEQYF
TGTGCCAGCAGTTCCTCCTTTGGGACTCTGGGGGACGAGCAGTACTTC
>TRBV7-2|few|TRBJ2-5|.
CASSPLGAVTQYF
TGTGCCAGCAGCCCCCTAGGGGCGGTGACCCAGTACTTC
>TRBV5-1|.|TRBJ2-7|TRBD1
CASSTGTAAYEQYF
TGCGCCAGCTCAACGGGGACAGCTGCCTACGAGCAGTACTTC
>TRBV7-9|once|TRBJ1-2|TRBD1
CASSRGTASLYGGYTF
TGTGCCAGCAGCCGCGGGACAGCGTCCCTGTACGGTGGCTACACCTTC
>TRBV14|.|TRBJ2-2|TRBD2
CASSQDRGGHNAGELFF
TGTGCCAGCAGCCAAGACCGGGGGGGACATAACGCCGGGGAGCTGTTTTTT
>TRBV2|.|TRBJ1-2|.
CASCRGVNYGYTF
TGTGCCAGCTGTCGGGGGGTTAACTATGGCTACACCTTC
>TRBV6-1|.|TRBJ2-3|.
CASSESRVIWDTQYF
TGTGCCAGCAGTGAATCTCGCGTTATATGGGATACGCAGTATTTT
>TRBV15|.|TRBJ2-3|TRBD2
CATSRDPLASGGVDTQYF
TGTGCCACCAGCAGAGACCCCTTAGCTAGCGGGGGGGTGGATACGCAGTATTTT
>TRBV7-7|.|TRBJ2-1|TRBD2
CASSLAVAGGYNEQFF
TGTGCTAGCAGCTTAGCGGTAGCGGGGGGCTACAATGAGCAGTTCTTC
>TRBV4-2|.|TRBJ1-3|.
CASSQGIGRLEEGNTIYF
TGTGCCAGCAGCCAAGGGATAGGTCGGCTCGAGGAAGGAAACACCATATATTTT
>TRBV2|.|TRBJ2-3|TRBD2
CASSAPGGTHTQYF
TGTGCCAGCAGTGCCCCGGGAGGTACACATACGCAGTATTTT
>TRBV7-9|.|TRBJ2-2|TRBD2
CASSRLAGVAGELFF
TGTGCCAGCAGCCGGCTAGCGGGGGTCGCCGGGGAGCTGTTTTTT
>TRBV6-6|few|TRBJ2-5|TRBD2
CASSFSGDYLGTQYF
TGTGCCAGCAGTTTCAGTGGGGACTACCTTGGGACCCAGTACTTC
>TRBV5-7|.|TRBJ1-5|.
CASSSRDRGASNQPQHF
TGTGCCAGCAGCTCAAGGGATCGGGGGGCGAGCAATCAGCCCCAGCATTTT
>TRBV7-3|few|TRBJ2-3|.
CASSLIGAGDTQYF
TGTGCCAGCAGCTTAATTGGAGCTGGAGATACGCAGTATTTT
>TRBV4-2|.|TRBJ2-7|.
CASSQDNRKSYEQYF
TGTGCCAGCAGCCAAGATAACAGAAAATCCTACGAGCAGTACTTC
>TRBV5-1|.|TRBJ2-3|.
CASSLATGPDTQYF
TGCGCCAGCAGCTTGGCAACAGGACCCGATACGCAGTATTTT